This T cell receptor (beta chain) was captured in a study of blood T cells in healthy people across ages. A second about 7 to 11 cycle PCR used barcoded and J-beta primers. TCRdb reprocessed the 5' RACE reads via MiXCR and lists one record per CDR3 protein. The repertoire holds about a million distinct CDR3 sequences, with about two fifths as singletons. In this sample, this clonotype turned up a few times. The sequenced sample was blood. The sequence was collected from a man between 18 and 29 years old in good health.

CDR3 protein: CASSWRTGGESYEQYF. In DNA, the CDR3 is TGCGCCAGCAGTTGGCGGACAGGAGGGGAATCCTACGAGCAGTACTTC. V usage is TRBV5-1 and J usage is TRBJ2-7, with D perhaps matching TRBD1 (7 bases). Trimming shortened V by 5 bases and J by 1 base, and 19 bases separated the two germline ends. The germline V gene encodes CDR1 SGHRS and CDR2 YFSETQ. CDR3 length: 16 amino acids.